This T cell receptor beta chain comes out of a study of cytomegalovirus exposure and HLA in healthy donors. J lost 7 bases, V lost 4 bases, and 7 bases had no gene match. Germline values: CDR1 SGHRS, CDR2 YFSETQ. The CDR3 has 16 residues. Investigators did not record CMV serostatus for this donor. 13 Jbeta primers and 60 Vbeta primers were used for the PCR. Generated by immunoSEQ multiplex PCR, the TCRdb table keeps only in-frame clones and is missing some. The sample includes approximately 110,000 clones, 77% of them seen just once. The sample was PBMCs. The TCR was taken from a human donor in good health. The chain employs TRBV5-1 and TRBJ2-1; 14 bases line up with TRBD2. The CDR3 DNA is TGCGCCAGCAGCCCTAGACTAGCGGGAGGGCAGAATGAGCAGTTCTTC. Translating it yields CASSPRLAGGQNEQFF.